The clone carrying this TCR beta chain was observed many times. This entry belongs to a study of Graves' ophthalmopathy and Graves' hyperthyroidism. The germline gives CDR1 MNHEY, CDR2 SVGAGI. CDR3 length: 15 residues. Trimming left V 2 bases short and J 3 bases short, with 8 bases between. Recruitment covered hyperthyroidism patients aged 18 to 65 whose new diagnosis was of under 2 months' duration. From RNA, the CDR3 regions of TCR beta chains were amplified and sequenced. HTBI-primed first-round RT-PCR preceded second-round multiplex PCR. MiXCR, run by TCRdb on the multiplex PCR reads, gives a single entry per CDR3 protein. The sample contains about 600,000 distinct CDR3 sequences, 39% of which appear only once.

This clonotype originated in an adult man with Graves' hyperthyroidism. What was sequenced was peripheral blood or thyroid tissue (not recorded which). The chain carries TRBV6-5 and TRBJ2-6, with D maybe TRBD2 (6 bases). The CDR3 region is CASSYGGVGANVLTF. CDR3 bases: TGTGCCAGCAGTTACGGCGGGGTTGGGGCCAACGTCCTGACTTTC.